This T cell receptor (beta chain) was sequenced during a study of cytomegalovirus exposure and HLA in healthy donors. PCR amplification relied on 60 Vbeta primers (plus 13 Jbeta primers). TCRdb's copy holds only in-frame clones and misses some; the assay was immunoSEQ multiplex PCR. This table has over 95,000 clones, 60% to 85% appearing once. With 2 bases clipped from V and 11 bases from J, the junction kept 6 bases outside the gene matches. The CDR3 has 12 amino acids. Per the germline V gene, CDR1 is SGHRS and CDR2 is YFSETQ. This clonotype was sampled from a female donor in good health and CMV-seronegative. The V gene is TRBV5-1, the J gene TRBJ1-1; 7 bases agree with TRBD1. Sequencing was done on a sample of PBMCs. The CDR3 region has the DNA TGCGCCAGCAGCTTAACAGGGGTGGGGGCTTTCTTT. Encoded protein: CASSLTGVGAFF.